This is a list of T cell receptor beta chains from one sample in a study of beta chain features in type 1 diabetes. TCRdb's copy holds only in-frame clones and misses some; the assay was immunoSEQ multiplex PCR. This table holds 90,000 to 110,000 clones, around 40% found once. Sequenced material: stem cell memory CD4+ T cells from blood. The receptors derive from a woman aged 18-29 years in good health. The CDR3 runs from the conserved cysteine through the conserved F or W. The D gene is left open where the match is weak. Size tells how often a clone was seen (once, few, many) or the class of an expanded clone, and some rows leave it out.

TRBD2 TRBJ2-1 few TRBV6-6 CAGLSGRTLFF
TRBD1 TRBJ2-2 - TRBV4-3 CASQNRGLNTGELFF
- - - TRBV6-6 CASRAVTYEQYF
TRBD1 TRBJ1-2 - TRBV19 CASSIWDRVRFYGYTF
TRBD1 TRBJ1-2 - TRBV6-1 CASGTGGIRSYTF
- TRBJ1-3 - TRBV5-1 CASSLSPLSGNTIYF
TRBD2 TRBJ2-5 few TRBV27 CASSSSRGRAEETQYF
TRBD1 TRBJ1-5 few TRBV18 CASSLTGGSQPQHF
- TRBJ2-3 - TRBV30 CAWSVQVDFYTDTQYF
TRBD1 TRBJ1-5 - TRBV18 CASSPTFRDRENQPQHF
- TRBJ1-1 - TRBV20-1 CSAKLNTEAFF
TRBD2 TRBJ2-1 few TRBV28 CASIRGGEQFF
TRBD1 TRBJ2-7 - TRBV27 CASRSIGQGAYEQYF
TRBD2 TRBJ2-7 - TRBV6-5 CASRNRLAGRYEQYF
- TRBJ1-2 - TRBV5-1 CASSLPNLFGGYGYTF
- TRBJ1-4 few TRBV15 CATSRDRTLNEKLFF
TRBD1 TRBJ2-1 - TRBV5-1 CASSIISGTGSNEQFF
TRBD1 TRBJ1-4 - TRBV7-9 CASSRDRAREKLFF
- TRBJ1-5 - TRBV7-9 CASSFALVPGERRQPQHF
TRBD1 TRBJ1-1 few TRBV7-9 CASSPGTGATEAFF
TRBD1 TRBJ1-2 - TRBV11-2 CASSPDRVNYGYTF
- TRBJ2-7 - TRBV7-9 CASSLARAAKQYF
- TRBJ2-7 - TRBV29-1 CSVGAVYEQYF
TRBD2 TRBJ2-5 - TRBV9 CASSVSGRETQYF
- TRBJ2-1 few TRBV28 CASSLKQGLGNEQFF
- - few TRBV30 CAWRYTGIYEQYF
- TRBJ2-1 - TRBV28 CATNSPAINEQFF
TRBD2 TRBJ2-5 few TRBV18 CASSPRLAGDRKTQYF
- TRBJ1-5 - TRBV16 CASSQTAEAQHF
- TRBJ2-1 few TRBV7-9 CASSTYYNEQFF
TRBD1 TRBJ2-7 - TRBV13 CASSLTGLHYEQYF
- TRBJ2-3 few TRBV6-1 CASGRGSLSTDTQYF
- TRBJ1-3 few TRBV18 CASSPPRVSGNTIYF
- TRBJ2-3 few TRBV19 CASSIQGYSTDTQYF
- TRBJ2-5 - TRBV11-2 CASRQNSETQYF
TRBD2 TRBJ2-3 few TRBV7-9 CASSLALGLAGGGDTQYF
TRBD1 TRBJ1-5 - TRBV19 CASTRDRYSNQPQHF
TRBD1 TRBJ1-2 few TRBV11-2 CASSSDRGRGYTF
TRBD2 TRBJ2-1 - TRBV5-1 CASSLDGTSLVEQFF
TRBD2 TRBJ2-1 - TRBV10-2 CASSGASGREQFF
- TRBJ2-7 - TRBV5-1 CASSLGRLVQNEQYF